This section outlines one T cell receptor beta chain sequence together with its context. Its antigen is as yet unknown. Profiled with immunoSEQ multiplex PCR; TCRdb holds only in-frame clones, not every one. This sample has 90,000 or so clones; approximately 86% occur once, and the top ten carry around 6%. This entry belongs to a study of identifying expanded T cells in peripheral blood. General study findings and limits: Over two and four weeks, about 17 and 20 clones changed, versus 1.2 between replicates. Clone count variance between roughly 2-week samples rose with total template count.

Collection occurred without any documented infections or immune events in donors. This CDR3 is built from 13 residues. Looked up from germline, CDR1 is SGHRS and CDR2 is YFSETQ. V trimming: 4 bases; J trimming: 4 bases; junction bases outside the gene matches: 1. The receptor was derived from a person aged 18-69 years in good health. V usage is TRBV5-1 and J usage is TRBJ2-5, with 10 bases aligning to TRBD1. The material sequenced was blood. CDR3 sequence reads: CASSRDRGETQYF. The DNA for the CDR3 is TGCGCCAGCAGCAGGGACAGGGGAGAGACCCAGTACTTC.